This T cell receptor (beta chain) was captured by sequencing in a study of OX40 agonist ivuxolimab in advanced cancers. At the level of the study: Patients were dosed intravenously with ivuxolimab at 0.01 to 10 mg/kg every 2 weeks.

Germline values: CDR1 GTSNPN, CDR2 SVGIG (reference sequence). V dropped 1 base and J dropped 4 bases, with 11 bases sitting between them. The CDR3 loop spans 13 amino acids. In the case of this clone: Its antigen is unidentified.

Here immunoSEQ multiplex PCR was the method, and the copy in TCRdb shows in-frame clones only, minus some. The table has roughly 89,000 clones, approximately 90% seen once. Overall study findings and caveats: Researchers report that CD8+ T cells had, on average, more expanded clones than CD4+.

The sequencing used CD4+ or CD8+ T cells sorted from blood, collected in a trial of the OX40 agonist ivuxolimab. V and J are TRBV30 and TRBJ2-7; TRBD1 might be the D (5 bases). This TCR derives from an adult with an advanced solid tumor such as melanoma, head and neck, liver or kidney cancer. In DNA form, the CDR3 reads TGTGCCTGGAGTGCAGGGATTGCTTACGAGCAGTACTTC. Translation: CAWSAGIAYEQYF.